This TCR beta chain was identified in a study of CD8 T cells in ankylosing spondylitis. This clonotype was counted many times. Its specificity is unknown. The V gene lost 11 bases and the J gene lost 4 bases, with 17 bases spanning the gap. Germline V gives CDR1 MGHRA, CDR2 YSYEKL. There are 13 residues in the CDR3. The authors made TCR beta libraries by quantitative 5'-RACE with molecular barcodes. Each CDR3 protein is one row after TCRdb ran MiXCR on the 5' RACE reads. The data contain some 220,000 distinct CDR3 sequences, approximately 7.3% of them singletons. Findings of the study overall: Matched synovial fluid from ankylosing spondylitis patients was reported to be enriched for disease-linked clones. Some motif variants were previously reported in reactive arthritis synovial fluid and blood. A TCR beta motif made of under 10 highly homologous variants seemed typical of ankylosing spondylitis blood. Disease-linked clones bore a CD8+ phenotype, appearing relatively rarely in peripheral blood.

The clonotype comes from a male donor with ankylosing spondylitis. Sequencing was performed on blood, either unsorted or a sorted T cell fraction (not recorded which). The genes are TRBV4-1 and TRBJ1-2; D is possibly TRBD1 (5 bases). CDR3 nucleotide sequence: TGCGCCGTCGAAACAGGACGGAGCTATGGCTACACCTTC. It encodes CAVETGRSYGYTF.